The next 7 T cell receptor beta chains were all read from a single sample in a study of blood T cells in healthy people across ages. A second PCR, run for about 7 to 11 cycles, used a sample-barcoded 5' primer plus a J-beta primer mix. TCRdb independently ran MiXCR on the 5' RACE reads; one entry per CDR3 protein. The sample holds roughly 1,700,000 distinct CDR3 sequences; over 25% are singletons and the top ten take 7% to 9%. Sequencing was carried out using blood. These receptors were taken from a woman younger than 45 in good health.

This clonotype was detected a few times. V gene TRBV5-1 combines with J gene TRBJ2-3; 15 bases match TRBD2. CDR1 is SGHRS and CDR2 is YFSETQ in the germline V gene. This CDR3 is 23 amino acids long. J was trimmed by 2 bases and V by 0 bases; bases with no gene match: 19. In nucleotides, the CDR3 is TGCGCCAGCAGCTTGGATCCTAATATGGGACTAGCGGGAGGAGTGACCTACACAGATACGCAGTATTTT. It codes for CASSLDPNMGLAGGVTYTDTQYF.

This clonotype was detected many times. The V call is TRBV5-1, the J call TRBJ2-1; D call uncertain. Trimming took 1 base from V and 8 from J, leaving 4 bases between them. In germline, CDR1 is SGHRS, CDR2 YFSETQ. CDR3 length: 11 residues. CDR3 sequence (DNA): TGCGCCAGCAGCTTGAACGATGAGCAGTTCTTC. It yields the protein CASSLNDEQFF.

The V and J genes are TRBV9 and TRBJ2-3; a weak D match, TRBD2 (7 bases). Trimming removed 4 bases from V and 4 bases from J, with 13 bases in between. Germline CDR1 and CDR2: SGDLS and YYNGEE. There are 14 residues in the CDR3. The CDR3 DNA reads TGTGCCAGCAGCTCTCAGGGGAGGGCAGATACGCAGTATTTT. Encoded protein: CASSSQGRADTQYF.

This rearrangement joins TRBV15 to TRBJ1-1; the D is unclear. There are 14 residues in the CDR3. Per germline, CDR1 LNHNV and CDR2 YYDKDF (reference sequence). The V gene lost 8 bases and the J gene lost 2 bases, with 15 bases spanning the gap. CDR3 protein: CATGGSGRNTEAFF. In DNA, the CDR3 is TGTGCCACCGGCGGATCCGGCCGCAACACTGAAGCTTTCTTT.

As for this clonotype: One end of the junction is discordant with germline, which a read error may explain. The rearrangement joins TRBV12-3 or TRBV12-4 to TRBJ2-1, with TRBD2 identical over 9 bases. The CDR3 extends over 15 amino acids. The CDR3 region is CTSSFGAGGWNEQFF. The CDR3, as DNA: TGTACCAGCAGTTTTGGGGCGGGAGGGTGGAATGAGCAGTTCTTC.

For this clonotype: A much larger clone is a single base away; this may be a read error. The rearrangement links TRBV20-1 to TRBJ2-7; D may be TRBD1 (5 bases). Trimming removed 2 bases at V and 1 base at J, with 18 bases between. This CDR3 is built from 16 residues. Germline assignment: CDR1 DFQATT and CDR2 SNEGSKA (reference sequence). Written as DNA, the CDR3 is TGCAGTGCTAGACCAGTCATTGGGGCGAGTTCCTACGAGCAGTACTTC. It specifies CSARPVIGASSYEQYF.

This clonotype was seen more than once but under ten times. The chain joins TRBV10-1 to TRBJ2-3, with TRBD2 matching 7 bases. Germline CDR1 and CDR2: WNHNN and SYGVQD (reference sequence). Losses at the gene ends were 11 bases for V and 2 bases for J; bases not matched to a gene: 7. The CDR3 consists of 13 residues. CDR3 DNA: TGCGCCGGTTGGCGGGAGAACACAGATACGCAGTATTTT. The encoded protein is CAGWRENTDTQYF.